This TCR beta chain was obtained from a study of T cell responses to AZD1222 COVID-19 vaccine. Overall study results and limits: Reports say nearly half of spike-specific TCRs go after unmutated variant regions. Regions 160-218 and 743-854 held dominance among vaccine-associated CD4 TCRs, which spanned spike. Spike-specific TCRs gained breadth and depth after people received two AZD1222 doses. The donor group comprised mostly white British people and more females; the analysis possibly underestimated clonal diversity.

The table came from immunoSEQ multiplex PCR; TCRdb's copy has only in-frame clones and leaves some out. In the table there are 100,000 to 150,000 clones, more than 70% of which are singletons. Comment on this clone: Its antigen is not known.

The sequence was obtained from an adult in good health. The sample consisted of peripheral blood, taken on day 0 of AZD1222 vaccination.

Here the CDR3 DNA reads TGTGCCAGCAGCTTGGTGGGGACAGGGGTATCAGATACGCAGTATTTT. This codes for CASSLVGTGVSDTQYF. V and J are TRBV5-4 and TRBJ2-3; 10 bases agree with TRBD1. V lost 0 bases and J lost 4; bases outside the gene matches: 5. Germline-derived CDR1 and CDR2 are SGHNT and YYREEE (reference sequence). The CDR3 is 16 amino acids.